The 13 T cell receptor beta chains below all came from one sample that was sequenced in a study of OX40 agonist ivuxolimab in advanced cancers. Generated by immunoSEQ multiplex PCR, the TCRdb table keeps only in-frame clones and is missing some. The repertoire consists of fewer than 60,000 clones, with 85% to 90% occurring once and the leading ten covering more than 1.5%. Material: CD4+ or CD8+ T cells sorted from blood, obtained in a trial of the OX40 agonist ivuxolimab. The receptors were gathered from an adult with an advanced solid tumor such as melanoma, head and neck, liver or kidney cancer.

The chain recombines TRBV5-4 with TRBJ2-1; D gene unclear. Germline values: CDR1 SGHNT, CDR2 YYREEE (reference sequence). The CDR3 has 12 residues. V was pared by 5 bases and J by 6 bases, with 9 bases between. The CDR3 sequence: CASRATVNEQFF. The CDR3 bases are TGTGCCAGCAGGGCCACAGTCAATGAGCAGTTCTTC.

The genes are TRBV7-2 and TRBJ1-1, with 9 bases identical to TRBD1. Losses at the gene ends were 2 bases for V and 8 bases for J; bases not matched to a gene: 6. Germline CDR1 reads SGHTA; CDR2 reads FQGNSA. The CDR3 has 14 amino acids. The CDR3 reads CASSLFDGTGEAFF. The CDR3 bases are TGTGCCAGCAGCTTATTTGACGGGACAGGGGAAGCTTTCTTT.

The rearrangement links TRBV18 to TRBJ2-2; the match to TRBD1 covers 8 bases. Germline V gives CDR1 KGHSH, CDR2 LQKENI. The V gene end was trimmed by 3 bases and the J gene end by 6 bases; junction bases not matched to a gene: 6. The CDR3 contains 15 residues. CDR3 nucleotide sequence: TGTGCCAGCTCACCTGGGACAGGCCGACCCGGGGAGCTGTTTTTT. This translates into CASSPGTGRPGELFF.

The chain carries TRBV14 and TRBJ2-7, with 7 positions matching TRBD2. V dropped 0 bases and J dropped 4; count of bases not matched to a gene: 9. The CDR3 has 16 residues. Looked up from germline, CDR1 is SGHDN and CDR2 is FVKESK. DNA of the CDR3: TGTGCCAGCAGCCAAGATTGGGCGGGAGAGAGGTACGAGCAGTACTTC. Protein product: CASSQDWAGERYEQYF.

This clone was seen only once. This chain links TRBV5-6 with TRBJ1-5; no definite D call. Trimming cost V 0 bases and J 3 bases, with 7 bases left between them. CDR3 size: 14 residues. Germline CDR1 SGHDT, CDR2 YYEEEE. In nucleotides, the CDR3 is TGTGCCAGCAGCTTGGGGGATATCAATCAGCCCCAGCATTTT. The encoded protein is CASSLGDINQPQHF.

This chain's CDR3 is CASSSRDQSYEQYV. In DNA, the CDR3 is TGTGCCAGCAGCTCCCGGGACCAGAGCTACGAGCAGTACGTC. This chain joins TRBV7-9 and TRBJ2-7; D assignment may be TRBD1 or TRBD2 (5 bases each). CDR3 length equals 14 residues. V lost 4 bases and J 3 bases, leaving 13 bases between the germline ends. Germline CDR1 reads SEHNR; CDR2 reads FQNEAQ (reference sequence).

The chain combines TRBV15 with TRBJ2-5, with D maybe TRBD1 (6 bases). This CDR3 has 14 amino acids. Trimming shortened V by 2 bases and J by 2 bases, and 9 bases separated the two germline ends. CDR1 and CDR2 from the germline V gene are LNHNV and YYDKDF (reference sequence). In DNA form, the CDR3 reads TGTGCCACCAGCAGATCTGACAGGCAAGAGACCCAGTACTTC. Encoded protein: CATSRSDRQETQYF.

This chain connects TRBV5-1 to TRBJ1-4; 7 bases map to TRBD1. Germline trimming cut 2 bases from V and 3 bases from J; bases unmatched to any gene: 4. The V gene's germline CDR1 is SGHRS and CDR2 YFSETQ. The CDR3 sequence is 15 residues long. CDR3 DNA: TGCGCCAGCAGCTTCGACGGGACAGCTAATGAAAAACTGTTTTTT. Its translation is CASSFDGTANEKLFF.

The chain links TRBV4-2 to TRBJ2-3; a weak D match, TRBD2 (5 bases). This CDR3 comprises 17 residues. Germline assignment: CDR1 LGHNA and CDR2 YNFKEQ. V was trimmed by 0 bases and J by 0 bases, leaving 13 bases between them. The DNA for the CDR3 is TGTGCCAGCAGCCAAGATGGAGGTAAGAATAGCACAGATACGCAGTATTTT. Its translation: CASSQDGGKNSTDTQYF.

The V gene is TRBV28, the J gene TRBJ1-2; 8 positions match TRBD1. V shed 6 bases and J 4 bases; nucleotides not matched to a gene: 10. Germline CDR1 and CDR2: MDHEN and SYDVKM. CDR3 length: 15 amino acids. The CDR3 region has the DNA TGTGCCAGCAGGCAACGGACAGGGTTGGTCTATGGCTACACCTTC. Residues: CASRQRTGLVYGYTF.

The chain uses TRBV14 and TRBJ2-7, with 9 bases lining up with TRBD2. This CDR3 comprises 17 residues. Looked up from germline, CDR1 is SGHDN and CDR2 is FVKESK. The J segment lost 4 bases and the V segment lost 3 bases, leaving 13 bases of the junction unmatched. DNA of the CDR3: TGTGCCAGCAGCCAGGGGCCTAGCGGGACTACCTTGTACGAGCAGTACTTC. Amino acid sequence: CASSQGPSGTTLYEQYF. The full variable domain, in which reference TRBV14 and TRBJ2-7 provide the parts outside the CDR3, is EAGVTQFPSHSVIEKGQTVTLRCDPISGHDNLYWYRRVMGKEIKFLLHFVKESKQDESGMPNNRFLAERTGGTYSTLKVQPAELEDSGVYFCASSQGPSGTTLYEQYFGPGTRLTVT.

This chain joins TRBV18 and TRBJ1-1, with D possibly being TRBD1 (6 bases). V shed 4 bases and J shed 4 bases, with 13 bases lying between them. The CDR3 covers 14 residues. Germline CDR1 and CDR2: KGHSH and LQKENI. The CDR3 here is CASSLPGGSTEAFF. The CDR3 DNA reads TGTGCCAGCTCACTCCCGGGGGGCTCCACTGAAGCTTTCTTT.

The chain combines TRBV5-1 with TRBJ2-3; TRBD1 agrees at 10 bases. This CDR3 has 14 residues. Germline V gene lookup returns CDR1 SGHRS and CDR2 YFSETQ. V was pared by 7 bases and J by 4 bases, with 6 bases of the junction left unmatched. Written as DNA, the CDR3 is TGCGCCAGCTCCGGGACAGGGGTTCCAGATACGCAGTATTTT. Protein: CASSGTGVPDTQYF.